These T cell receptor beta chains were read from a single sample in a study of T cells in localized non-small cell lung cancer. The table came from immunoSEQ multiplex PCR; TCRdb's copy has only in-frame clones and leaves some out. This sample has about 1,500 clones, with over 30% found just once. Sequencing used lung tumor tissue, obtained before any cancer treatment. The receptors were gathered from a woman aged 40-70 years with stage I squamous cell lung carcinoma. Each CDR3 is given with its conserved first and last residue. A D gene is named only where the DNA matches it firmly. Size tells how often a clone was seen (once, few, many) or the class of an expanded clone, and some rows leave it out.

d_call,clone_size,j_call,v_call,cdr3_aa,cdr3_nt
TRBD2,medium-sized,TRBJ2-7,TRBV11-3,CASSEGLAGETTYEQYF,TGTGCCAGCAGCGAGGGACTAGCGGGGGAGACCACCTACGAGCAGTACTTC
TRBD1,medium-sized,TRBJ2-7,TRBV11-3,CASSRQGRSRYEQYF,TGTGCCAGCAGCAGACAGGGACGCTCCCGTTACGAGCAGTACTTC
TRBD1,.,TRBJ1-2,TRBV14,CASSLRTGSYGYTF,TGTGCCAGCAGCCTACGGACAGGGAGCTATGGCTACACCTTC
.,.,TRBJ1-1,TRBV28,CASGVSVTEAFF,TGTGCTTCCGGGGTCTCGGTCACTGAAGCTTTCTTT
TRBD1,few,TRBJ2-3,TRBV7-7,CASSQGGQGRDTQYF,TGTGCCAGCAGCCAAGGGGGACAGGGGAGAGATACGCAGTATTTT
.,few,TRBJ1-4,TRBV6-8,CASSPKSGSNEKLFF,TGTGCCAGCAGTCCGAAATCCGGATCCAATGAAAAACTGTTTTTT
TRBD1,.,TRBJ1-1,TRBV11-3,CASSLGTGNTEAFF,TGTGCCAGCAGCTTAGGGACAGGGAACACTGAAGCTTTCTTT
.,.,TRBJ1-1,TRBV19,CASSPGWNTEAFF,TGTGCCAGTAGTCCGGGGTGGAACACTGAAGCTTTCTTT
.,few,TRBJ1-5,TRBV9,CASSVGGYDQPQHF,TGTGCCAGCAGCGTAGGAGGTTACGACCAGCCCCAGCATTTT
.,few,TRBJ1-2,TRBV30,CAWSPDWRGYTF,TGTGCCTGGAGTCCAGATTGGAGGGGCTACACCTTC
TRBD1,.,TRBJ1-6,TRBV30,CAWSLGQGDSPLHF,TGTGCCTGGAGTCTGGGACAGGGAGATTCACCCCTCCACTTT
TRBD1,.,TRBJ1-4,TRBV28,CASSLTGSNEKLFF,TGTGCCAGCAGCCTGACAGGGTCTAATGAAAAACTGTTTTTT
.,.,TRBJ1-3,TRBV18,CASSPRPEPSGNTIYF,TGTGCCAGCTCACCACGTCCGGAACCCTCTGGAAACACCATATATTTT
TRBD1,few,TRBJ1-1,TRBV30,CAWRGGVNTEAFF,TGTGCCTGGAGAGGGGGCGTGAACACTGAAGCTTTCTTT
.,.,TRBJ2-7,TRBV12-5,CASGLGQGHPNEQYF,TGTGCTAGTGGTTTGGGTCAGGGCCACCCCAACGAGCAGTACTTC
.,.,TRBJ1-1,TRBV18,CASSPMGAQTEAFF,TGTGCCAGCTCACCAATGGGGGCACAAACTGAAGCTTTCTTT
TRBD1,.,TRBJ1-4,TRBV11-3,CASSLDRGGEKLFF,TGTGCCAGCAGCTTGGACAGGGGTGGTGAAAAACTGTTTTTT
TRBD2,.,TRBJ2-3,TRBV6-8,CASSDVPTLAGGLDTQYF,TGTGCCAGCAGTGATGTCCCCACACTAGCGGGGGGGCTAGATACGCAGTATTTT
TRBD1,.,TRBJ2-4,TRBV29-1,CSVEVREQGVLKNIQYF,TGCAGCGTTGAAGTCAGGGAACAGGGGGTTCTCAAAAACATTCAGTACTTC
TRBD1,.,TRBJ1-1,TRBV30,CAWSTPQGRGNTEAFF,TGTGCCTGGAGTACCCCACAGGGGAGGGGGAACACTGAAGCTTTCTTT
TRBD1,.,TRBJ1-3,TRBV11-3,CASSSDGQGENTIYF,TGTGCCAGCAGCTCCGACGGACAGGGAGAAAACACCATATATTTT
TRBD1,.,TRBJ1-6,TRBV19,CASQTGTGNSPLHF,TGTGCCAGCCAAACAGGGACAGGGAATTCACCCCTCCACTTT
.,few,TRBJ1-1,TRBV9,CASSERRRRNTEAFF,TGTGCCAGCAGTGAGAGAAGACGAAGGAACACTGAAGCTTTCTTT
.,few,TRBJ1-1,TRBV12-5,CASGPEGWGEAFF,TGTGCTAGTGGTCCCGAGGGGTGGGGTGAAGCTTTCTTT
TRBD1,.,TRBJ1-5,TRBV18,CASSPQGGQPQHF,TGTGCCAGCTCGCCCCAGGGGGGTCAGCCCCAGCATTTT
TRBD2,.,TRBJ2-7,TRBV11-3,CASSSRLAGDYEQYF,TGTGCCAGCAGCTCTCGACTAGCGGGGGACTACGAGCAGTACTTC
.,.,TRBJ1-5,TRBV6-8,CASSYVIGSYREGNQPQHF,TGTGCCAGCAGTTACGTGATCGGGAGCTACAGAGAGGGCAATCAGCCCCAGCATTTT
TRBD1,.,TRBJ2-5,TRBV15,CATRRRGTGQETQYF,TGTGCCACCAGGCGCCGGGGGACAGGGCAAGAGACCCAGTACTTC
.,.,TRBJ2-4,TRBV6-7,CASSPSAGEGKNIQYF,TGTGCCAGCAGTCCCTCGGCGGGCGAGGGCAAAAACATTCAGTACTTC
TRBD2,.,TRBJ2-2,TRBV6-8,CASSLASGGFGELFF,TGTGCCAGCAGTTTGGCTAGCGGGGGATTCGGGGAGCTGTTTTTT
TRBD1,once,TRBJ1-6,TRBV19,CASSLRDRGAPLHF,TGTGCCAGTAGTCTCCGGGACAGGGGCGCACCCCTCCACTTT
.,medium-sized,TRBJ1-6,TRBV9,CASSVSGGANSPLHF,TGTGCCAGCAGTGTATCAGGAGGGGCTAATTCACCCCTCCACTTT
.,.,TRBJ2-1,TRBV11-3,CASSLGGRGSYNEQFF,TGTGCCAGCAGCTTAGGCGGCAGGGGCTCCTACAATGAGCAGTTCTTC
TRBD1,.,TRBJ2-7,TRBV29-1,CSVLSLRGRDEQYF,TGCAGCGTTCTCTCCCTGAGGGGGCGGGACGAGCAGTACTTC
.,.,TRBJ1-6,TRBV11-3,CASSFERDSSPLHF,TGTGCCAGCAGCTTCGAGAGGGATAGTTCACCCCTCCACTTT
.,.,TRBJ2-1,TRBV6-8,CASGLTRVNEQFF,TGTGCCAGCGGCCTCACCCGGGTCAATGAGCAGTTCTTC
.,few,TRBJ1-1,TRBV30,CAWSFDGRNTEAFF,TGTGCCTGGAGTTTTGACGGCAGGAACACTGAAGCTTTCTTT
TRBD1,few,TRBJ1-4,TRBV6-8,CASSSTGGAYEKLFF,TGTGCCAGCAGTTCGACAGGGGGCGCGTACGAAAAACTGTTTTTT
.,few,TRBJ1-1,TRBV6-8,CASSEFLNTEAFF,TGTGCCAGCAGTGAGTTCTTGAACACTGAAGCTTTCTTT
TRBD1,.,TRBJ2-1,TRBV6-8,CASTLGTGWINEQFF,TGTGCCAGCACCCTGGGGACAGGGTGGATCAATGAGCAGTTCTTC
.,.,TRBJ1-2,TRBV19,CASIEGGRRRGYTF,TGTGCCAGTATCGAAGGAGGGCGGCGTCGTGGCTACACCTTC
TRBD1,few,TRBJ1-4,TRBV6-8,CASRPGTANEKLFF,TGTGCCAGCAGACCTGGGACAGCTAATGAAAAACTGTTTTTT
TRBD1,few,TRBJ2-1,TRBV4-1,CASSQRQAGTGYEQFF,TGCGCCAGCAGCCAGCGCCAAGCCGGGACAGGGTATGAGCAGTTCTTC
.,.,TRBJ1-5,TRBV6-4,CASSYSQDQPQHF,TGTGCCAGCAGTTACTCACAGGATCAGCCCCAGCATTTT
.,.,TRBJ2-7,TRBV11-3,CASSSTGSSSYEQYF,TGTGCCAGCAGTTCCACCGGGTCGTCCTCCTACGAGCAGTACTTC
.,.,TRBJ1-2,TRBV30,CAGRGGITMGGYTF,TGTGCCGGACGGGGCGGTATTACTATGGGGGGCTACACCTTC
TRBD1,.,TRBJ1-2,TRBV29-1,CSVGGTGGSYGYTF,TGCAGCGTTGGGGGGACAGGGGGCAGTTATGGCTACACCTTC
TRBD1,.,TRBJ2-2,TRBV29-1,CSVPKSRGLNTGELFF,TGCAGCGTCCCGAAAAGCAGGGGGCTGAACACCGGGGAGCTGTTTTTT
.,few,TRBJ1-1,TRBV12-5,CASGLDGWTEAFF,TGTGCTAGTGGTTTGGACGGGTGGACTGAAGCTTTCTTT
.,.,TRBJ1-2,TRBV10-2,CASNTGSKAYGYTF,TGCGCCAGCAACACAGGGTCTAAAGCTTATGGCTACACCTTC
TRBD1,.,TRBJ1-2,TRBV15,CATSRERWTGRDYGYTF,TGTGCCACCAGCAGAGAAAGGTGGACAGGGAGAGACTATGGCTACACCTTC
TRBD2,large,TRBJ2-1,TRBV6-8,CASSVSGGHYNEQFF,TGTGCCAGCAGTGTTTCGGGGGGGCACTACAATGAGCAGTTCTTC
.,few,TRBJ1-1,TRBV11-3,CASSPSNWGIRTEAFF,TGTGCCAGCAGCCCGTCCAATTGGGGGATTAGGACTGAAGCTTTCTTT